Below are 29 T cell receptor beta chains sequenced from a single sample in a study of T-cell memory formation after mild COVID-19. TCRdb called the 5' RACE reads again in MiXCR, with one record for every CDR3 protein. The table lists 270,000 or so distinct CDR3 sequences, 15% to 20% of them singletons. Sequenced: PBMCs or a T cell subset sorted from them (not recorded which). All receptors derive from a man aged 18 to 29 who had mild COVID-19 (a few samples of this study predate the infection). Cell type and time point are not known.

This clonotype was detected only a few times. The chain carries TRBV5-1 and TRBJ2-3; D might be TRBD2 (5 bases). V dropped 1 base and J dropped 1 base, with 10 bases sitting between them. The CDR3 runs to 15 residues. Germline CDR1 and CDR2: SGHRS and YFSETQ. In DNA, the CDR3 is TGCGCCAGCAGCTTGTTCCACGGGGGCACAGATACGCAGTATTTT. Its translation: CASSLFHGGTDTQYF.

J is TRBJ2-2 and V is TRBV6-2 or TRBV6-3, with 9 bases that match TRBD2. The CDR3 totals 17 residues. The trim removed 7 bases at V and 2 bases at J, leaving 11 bases unmatched. Germline loops: CDR1 MNHEY, CDR2 SVGEGT. CDR3 region: CASTLAGLALNTGELFF. The CDR3 DNA sequence: TGTGCCAGCACCCTCGCGGGACTAGCCCTTAACACCGGGGAGCTGTTTTTT.

The chain employs TRBV30 and TRBJ2-7; weak D call: TRBD1 (5 bases). Germline-derived CDR1 and CDR2 are GTSNPN and SVGIG (reference sequence). The CDR3 totals 13 residues. Deletions cut 0 bases from V and 3 bases from J, with 9 bases between. The CDR3 bases are TGTGCCTGGAGTGTAACAGGAAACTACGAGCAGTACTTC. Its protein is CAWSVTGNYEQYF.

This clonotype was seen a few times. The chain couples TRBV12-3 or TRBV12-4 to TRBJ1-6, with 7 bases aligning to TRBD1. Losses at the gene ends were 6 bases for V and 7 bases for J; bases not matched to a gene: 6. The CDR3 is 14 amino acids. CDR3 DNA sequence: TGTGCCAGCAGGAGACAGGGACGGAATTCACCCCTCCACTTT. Translation: CASRRQGRNSPLHF.

The V gene is TRBV20-1, the J gene TRBJ2-1, with TRBD1 matching over 8 bases. The CDR3 is made up of 14 amino acids. Germline assignment: CDR1 DFQATT and CDR2 SNEGSKA (reference sequence). With V trimmed by 1 base and J by 7 bases, 6 bases remained unmatched. CDR3 protein: CSARGTGWGNEQFF. DNA of the CDR3: TGCAGTGCTAGAGGGACAGGGTGGGGGAATGAGCAGTTCTTC.

This chain links TRBV12-3 or TRBV12-4 with TRBJ1-1, with TRBD1 matching 7 bases. V shed 7 bases and J 7 bases; nucleotides not matched to a gene: 9. This CDR3 is 13 amino acids long. The CDR3 coding sequence is TGTGCCAGCATTAGACAGGGCAGGAGTGAAGCTTTCTTT. Amino acids: CASIRQGRSEAFF.

This chain connects TRBV6-5 to TRBJ1-2; tentative D call: TRBD1 (5 bases). CDR3 length equals 14 residues. Deletions cut 5 bases from V and 7 bases from J, with 17 bases between. Germline CDR1 MNHEY, CDR2 SVGAGI. Here the CDR3 reads CASSEVPAGVGYTF. CDR3 DNA: TGTGCCAGCAGTGAGGTCCCGGCGGGGGTTGGCTACACCTTC.

This clonotype was seen a handful of times. The V call is TRBV11-2, the J call TRBJ1-5; possible D gene TRBD1, 5 bases. V was pared by 1 base and J by 5 bases, with 12 bases between. This CDR3 contains 15 residues. The V gene's germline CDR1 is SGHAT and CDR2 FQNNGV. CDR3 in amino acids: CASSLVRGDYQPQHF. The CDR3 region has the DNA TGTGCCAGCAGCTTAGTAAGAGGGGATTATCAGCCCCAGCATTTT. The variable domain in full, with the rest retrieved from reference TRBV11-2 and TRBJ1-5, is EAGVAQSPRYKIIEKRQSVAFWCNPISGHATLYWYQQILGQGPKLLIQFQNNGVVDDSQLPKDRFSAERLKGVDSTLKIQPAKLEDSAVYLCASSLVRGDYQPQHFGDGTRLSIL.

The table lists this clonotype with a few counts. This sequence joins TRBV12-3 or TRBV12-4 and TRBJ1-1; D is unresolved. Trimming cost V 7 bases and J 1 base, with 10 bases left between them. This CDR3 contains 13 residues. The DNA of the CDR3 is TGTGCCAGCACCCTTCTGGGGAACACTGAAGCTTTCTTT. It codes for CASTLLGNTEAFF.

This clonotype was detected a few times. The rearrangement links TRBV5-4 to TRBJ2-1, with 11 bases aligning to TRBD1. This CDR3 is built from 15 residues. Germline CDR1 is SGHNT and CDR2 is YYREEE (reference sequence). V lost 5 bases, J lost 6 bases, and 7 bases stayed unmatched. CDR3 DNA sequence: TGTGCCAGCAGATCGGGACAGGGGGTAATCAATGAGCAGTTCTTC. This encodes CASRSGQGVINEQFF.

The V gene is TRBV5-5, the J gene TRBJ1-5; D might be TRBD1 (5 bases). CDR3 length: 15 residues. Germline V gene data show CDR1 as SGHKS and CDR2 as YYEKEE (reference sequence). V was cut by 4 bases and J by 1 base, with 12 bases left in between. The CDR3 nucleotides are TGTGCCAGCAGCCCCTATAGGGACAGCAATCAGCCCCAGCATTTT. Residues: CASSPYRDSNQPQHF.

V gene TRBV6-2 or TRBV6-3 combines with J gene TRBJ1-2, with 9 bases fitting TRBD1. The CDR3 is made up of 15 amino acids. V lost 7 bases, J lost 4 bases, and 10 bases stayed unmatched. Germline assignment: CDR1 MNHEY and CDR2 SVGEGT. CDR3 in amino acids: CASTSPGQGFYGYTF. Here the CDR3 DNA reads TGTGCCAGCACCTCCCCGGGACAGGGCTTCTATGGCTACACCTTC.

This clonotype was seen at least ten times. V and J are TRBV20-1 and TRBJ2-7; 9 bases line up with TRBD1. This CDR3 spans 16 amino acids. The V segment lost 7 bases and the J segment 3 bases; nucleotides outside the gene matches: 16. Per the germline V gene, CDR1 is DFQATT and CDR2 is SNEGSKA (reference sequence). CDR3 DNA sequence: TGCAGTGTCTCGAACTCTCCGGGACAGGGAGACTACGAGCAGTACGTC. It translates to CSVSNSPGQGDYEQYV.

The chain joins TRBV3-1 to TRBJ1-1; TRBD1 matches 7 bases. Germline CDR1 and CDR2: LGHDT and YNNKEL (reference sequence). CDR3 length equals 14 residues. The ends lost 3 bases at V and 0 bases at J; junction bases unmatched: 1. This CDR3 reads CASSHDRVNTEAFF. For the CDR3, the DNA is TGTGCCAGCAGCCACGACAGGGTGAACACTGAAGCTTTCTTT.

The chain links TRBV7-2 to TRBJ2-5; D unresolved. The V gene's germline CDR1 is SGHTA and CDR2 FQGNSA. V was pared by 1 base and J by 5 bases, with 14 bases between. CDR3 length: 15 residues. The CDR3 DNA follows: TGTGCCAGCAGCTTAGGGTTGCCCCAGGTGGAGACCCAGTACTTC. This encodes CASSLGLPQVETQYF.

This chain connects TRBV7-9 to TRBJ2-3, with D perhaps assigned TRBD1 or TRBD2 (6 bases each). Germline V gene lookup returns CDR1 SEHNR and CDR2 FQNEAQ (reference sequence). This CDR3 has 13 amino acids. Trimming took 5 bases from V and 2 from J, leaving 8 bases between them. As DNA, the CDR3 is TGTGCCAGCAGCGGGGGGCCCACAGATACGCAGTATTTT. This sequence encodes CASSGGPTDTQYF.

Only a few counts were recorded for this clonotype. The chain employs TRBV6-5 and TRBJ1-4; D is undetermined. The germline V gene encodes CDR1 MNHEY and CDR2 SVGAGI. This CDR3 comprises 12 residues. The ends were cut back, 5 bases at V and 10 bases at J, with 11 bases in the middle. CDR3 protein: CASSVRSGKLFF. The CDR3 DNA reads TGTGCCAGCAGTGTGCGGAGTGGAAAACTGTTTTTT.

This chain links TRBV7-2 with TRBJ2-2; no clear D gene. CDR3 length equals 14 residues. The V end was cut by 1 base, the J end by 4 bases, with 7 bases between. CDR1 SGHTA and CDR2 FQGNSA come from the germline V gene. CDR3 nucleotides: TGTGCCAGCAGCTTAGATACCCGCACCGGGGAGCTGTTTTTT. It specifies CASSLDTRTGELFF.

This chain joins TRBV6-1 and TRBJ1-4, with D tentatively TRBD1 (5 bases). CDR1 is MNHNS, CDR2 SASEGT, per germline. The ends were cut back, 6 bases at V and 0 bases at J, with 11 bases in the middle. The CDR3 length is 15 residues. CDR3: CASRAGFATNEKLFF. In nucleotides, the CDR3 is TGTGCCAGCAGGGCAGGGTTCGCAACTAATGAAAAACTGTTTTTT.

This rearrangement joins TRBV5-6 to TRBJ2-2; 8 bases are shared with TRBD1. This CDR3 spans 16 amino acids. CDR1 SGHDT and CDR2 YYEEEE come from the germline V gene. J gave up 3 bases and V 4 bases, and 8 bases lay outside the gene matches. CDR3 in DNA: TGTGCCAGCAGCAGGATCAGGGGGCCCTACACCGGGGAGCTGTTTTTT. Protein sequence: CASSRIRGPYTGELFF.

The chain is built from TRBV20-1 and TRBJ1-1; TRBD1 matches 7 bases. The CDR3 covers 14 residues. J lost 10 bases, V lost 4 bases, and 15 bases had no gene match. Looked up from germline, CDR1 is DFQATT and CDR2 is SNEGSKA (reference sequence). CDR3 region: CSATEQGKGDRAFF. CDR3 in DNA: TGCAGTGCTACTGAACAGGGGAAGGGTGATCGAGCTTTCTTT.

Only a few counts were recorded for this clonotype. The V and J genes are TRBV6-6 and TRBJ2-5; D is unclear. The CDR3 is 17 amino acids. Trimming stripped 0 bases from V and 1 base from J, with 15 bases between. From germline, CDR1 is MNHNY and CDR2 SVGAGI (reference sequence). The DNA for the CDR3 is TGTGCCAGCAGTTACTCATCTAGAGAAGTGGGCCAAGAGACCCAGTACTTC. It is translated as CASSYSSREVGQETQYF.

The chain couples TRBV5-8 to TRBJ2-5; D gene uncertain. The V end lost 2 bases, the J end lost 4 bases, and 15 bases lay between the germline ends. CDR1 is SGHTS and CDR2 is YDEGEE in the germline V gene. The CDR3 has 15 amino acids. CDR3 DNA sequence: TGTGCCAGCAGCTTCGAGTCGATGACGGGAGAGACCCAGTACTTC. This sequence encodes CASSFESMTGETQYF.

The rearrangement joins TRBV7-2 to TRBJ2-1; TRBD2 is a possible D gene (6 bases). The germline V gene has CDR1 SGHTA and CDR2 FQGNSA. This CDR3 is 16 amino acids long. The V end lost 3 bases, the J end lost 6 bases, and 18 bases lay between the germline ends. Written as DNA, the CDR3 is TGTGCCAGCAGCTTGGCGTGGGCTGGGGGGAGCAATGAGCAGTTCTTC. Translation gives CASSLAWAGGSNEQFF.

The rearrangement joins TRBV6-2 or TRBV6-3 to TRBJ2-1; 8 positions match TRBD1. The V and J ends lost 2 bases and 4 bases, in that order; junction bases with no gene match: 7. The CDR3 sequence is 16 residues long. CDR1 and CDR2 from the germline V gene are MNHEY and SVGEGT. The CDR3 DNA is TGTGCCAGCAGTTACCTCTGGGGACAGGTATACAATGAGCAGTTCTTC. Translating it yields CASSYLWGQVYNEQFF.

The V gene is TRBV18, the J gene TRBJ2-7, with 7 bases matching TRBD1. With V trimmed by 3 bases and J by 2 bases, 4 bases remained unmatched. Germline loops: CDR1 KGHSH, CDR2 LQKENI. This CDR3 is built from 14 residues. The CDR3: CASSPGQRAYEQYF. The CDR3 coding sequence is TGTGCCAGCTCACCGGGACAGAGGGCCTACGAGCAGTACTTC.

This chain joins TRBV29-1 and TRBJ2-3; D remains unclear. The ends were cut back, 3 bases at V and 2 bases at J, with 6 bases in the middle. This CDR3 region has 12 residues. The germline V gene has CDR1 SQVTM and CDR2 ANQGSEA. The CDR3 loop reads CSVDKTTDTQYF. CDR3 bases: TGCAGCGTTGATAAGACCACAGATACGCAGTATTTT.

In this sample, this clonotype turned up a few times. V gene TRBV11-2 combines with J gene TRBJ2-5; 7 positions agree with TRBD1. After removal of 4 bases from V and 3 bases from J, the junction contained 5 bases not matched to a gene. Germline V gene lookup returns CDR1 SGHAT and CDR2 FQNNGV. The CDR3 loop spans 14 amino acids. CDR3 nucleotides: TGTGCCAGCAGCTCGAACGACAGGGAAGAGACCCAGTACTTC. Residues: CASSSNDREETQYF.

The sample holds a few counts of this clonotype. This rearrangement joins TRBV7-2 to TRBJ2-5; tentatively, D is TRBD2 (6 bases). Trimming shortened V by 5 bases and J by 7 bases, and 20 bases separated the two germline ends. Germline loops: CDR1 SGHTA, CDR2 FQGNSA. This CDR3 is 15 amino acids long. The CDR3 loop reads CASSVTPTLGGTQYF. CDR3 nucleotides: TGTGCCAGCAGCGTCACCCCCACTTTGGGGGGGACCCAGTACTTC.